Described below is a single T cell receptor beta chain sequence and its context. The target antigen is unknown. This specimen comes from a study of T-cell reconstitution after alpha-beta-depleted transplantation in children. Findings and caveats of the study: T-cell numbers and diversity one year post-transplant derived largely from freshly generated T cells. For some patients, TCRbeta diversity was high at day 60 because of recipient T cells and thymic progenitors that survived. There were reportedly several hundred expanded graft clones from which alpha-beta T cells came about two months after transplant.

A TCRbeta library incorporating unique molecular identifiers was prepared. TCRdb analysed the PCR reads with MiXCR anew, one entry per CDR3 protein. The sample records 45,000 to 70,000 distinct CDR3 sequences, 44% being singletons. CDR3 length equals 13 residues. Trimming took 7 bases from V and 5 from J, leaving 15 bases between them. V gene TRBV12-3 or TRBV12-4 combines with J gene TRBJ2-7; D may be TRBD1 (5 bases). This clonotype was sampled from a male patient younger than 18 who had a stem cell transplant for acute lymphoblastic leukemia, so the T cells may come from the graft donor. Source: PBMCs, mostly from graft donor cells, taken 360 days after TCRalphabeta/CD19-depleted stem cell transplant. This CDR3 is CASKQAPGNEQYF. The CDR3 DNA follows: TGTGCCAGCAAACAGGCCCCAGGGAACGAGCAGTACTTC.